These 18 T cell receptor beta chains originate from one sample sequenced in a study of cytomegalovirus exposure and HLA in healthy donors. This PCR relied on a set of 60 Vbeta primers and 13 Jbeta primers. TCRdb keeps only in-frame clones here, not all; method: immunoSEQ multiplex PCR. Of 140,000 or so clones in the sample, under 70% were seen once. The material sequenced was PBMCs. All receptors derive from a woman aged 60-75 years in good health and CMV-seronegative.

The chain carries TRBV9 and TRBJ2-2, with 7 nucleotides matching TRBD1. V lost 4 bases and J lost 6; bases outside the gene matches: 15. Germline V lookup: CDR1 SGDLS, CDR2 YYNGEE. This CDR3 is 17 amino acids long. The chain's CDR3 is CASSPRDAGGYAGELFF. The CDR3 nucleotides read TGTGCCAGCAGCCCACGAGACGCAGGGGGTTATGCCGGGGAGCTGTTTTTT.

The sample holds a few counts of this clone. V is TRBV5-1 and J is TRBJ2-7; the match to TRBD2 covers 8 bases. V shed 1 base, J shed 3 bases, and the junction held 9 bases outside the gene matches. This CDR3 is built from 16 residues. Germline values: CDR1 SGHRS, CDR2 YFSETQ. The CDR3 is CASSLTSREGSYEQYF. Written as DNA, the CDR3 is TGCGCCAGCAGCTTGACTAGTCGGGAGGGAAGCTACGAGCAGTACTTC.

This clone was recorded once. The CDR3 DNA follows: TGCGCCAGCAGCCAAGATACGCCAGGGGGCGGCACAGATACGCAGTATTTT. It encodes CASSQDTPGGGTDTQYF. The chain combines TRBV4-3 with TRBJ2-3, with 8 bases that match TRBD1. V trimming: 0 bases; J trimming: 1 base; junction bases outside the gene matches: 6. CDR1 and CDR2 (germline): LGHNA, YSLEER. This CDR3 has 17 residues.

The gene calls are TRBV7-9 and TRBJ2-7; D call uncertain. V lost 5 bases, J lost 0 bases, and 2 bases lay in between. Germline CDR1 is SEHNR and CDR2 is FQNEAQ (reference sequence). The CDR3 is 11 amino acids. CDR3 residues: CASSLSYEQYF. The CDR3 DNA reads as TGTGCCAGCAGCCTCTCCTACGAGCAGTACTTC.

This chain connects TRBV7-8 to TRBJ2-5; D call uncertain. CDR1 and CDR2 from the germline V gene are SGHVS and FQNEAQ. V was pared by 7 bases and J by 4 bases, with 16 bases between. The CDR3 has 14 residues. DNA for the CDR3: TGTGCCAGCATGGGCCCCCTCTCCTTAGAGACCCAGTACTTC. Its translation: CASMGPLSLETQYF.

The CDR3 bases are TGTGCCAGCAGCTTTTCATCACCCCTCCACTTT. It specifies CASSFSSPLHF. The gene calls are TRBV5-8 and TRBJ1-6; D is undetermined. This CDR3 region has 11 residues. Trimming left V 2 bases short and J 10 bases short, with 4 bases between. CDR1 and CDR2 (germline): SGHTS, YDEGEE.

This clone was seen a handful of times. The chain carries TRBV6-5 and TRBJ1-1, with D possibly TRBD1 on 6 matching bases. The CDR3 is made up of 13 amino acids. Trimming left V 10 bases short and J 5 bases short, with 17 bases between. In germline, CDR1 is MNHEY, CDR2 SVGAGI. The CDR3: CATQRGLGTEAFF. The CDR3 DNA reads TGTGCCACCCAGAGGGGGTTGGGAACTGAAGCTTTCTTT.

This chain links TRBV9 with TRBJ1-4; 8 nucleotides align to TRBD1. The V gene end was trimmed by 4 bases and the J gene end by 7 bases; junction bases not matched to a gene: 6. This CDR3 contains 14 residues. Germline loops: CDR1 SGDLS, CDR2 YYNGEE. The DNA for the CDR3 is TGTGCCAGCAGCCAGAGGGGGACAGGTGAAAAACTGTTTTTT. The encoded protein is CASSQRGTGEKLFF.

This clone appeared a few times. This sequence joins TRBV5-5 and TRBJ2-7; D perhaps matches TRBD2 (5 bases). V was shortened by 0 bases and J by 4 bases, with 5 bases between the two germline ends. Germline-derived CDR1 and CDR2 are SGHKS and YYEKEE (reference sequence). The CDR3 is 12 amino acids. The CDR3 sequence: CASSLERYEQYF. The DNA for the CDR3 is TGTGCCAGCAGCTTGGAGCGGTACGAGCAGTACTTC.

This clone was counted between two and nine times. The chain recombines TRBV7-2 with TRBJ1-1, with D possibly being TRBD1 (6 bases). Trimming shortened V by 1 base and J by 7 bases, and 10 bases separated the two germline ends. This CDR3 region has 13 residues. CDR1 is SGHTA, CDR2 FQGNSA, per germline. CDR3 protein: CASSLVGAGEAFF. In DNA, the CDR3 is TGTGCCAGCAGCTTAGTGGGGGCGGGTGAAGCTTTCTTT.

The chain links TRBV2 to TRBJ2-5; 11 nucleotides match TRBD1. This CDR3 contains 15 residues. Germline V lookup: CDR1 SNHLY, CDR2 FYNNEI. V shed 3 bases and J 5 bases; nucleotides not matched to a gene: 5. CDR3 nucleotide sequence: TGTGCCAGCAGTGAGGACAGGGGGCATTGGGAGACCCAGTACTTC. Translation gives CASSEDRGHWETQYF.

The V call is TRBV6-6, the J call TRBJ1-4; TRBD1 is a possible D gene (5 bases). Trimming took off 5 bases at V and 10 bases at J, with 17 bases between the two ends. The CDR3 runs 14 residues. Germline V gives CDR1 MNHNY, CDR2 SVGAGI (reference sequence). CDR3 sequence: CASSPGIGRGKLFF. The CDR3 DNA sequence: TGTGCCAGCAGTCCAGGGATCGGGAGGGGAAAACTGTTTTTT.

Only a few counts were recorded for this clone. The chain employs TRBV5-1 and TRBJ2-5, with a tentative D call TRBD1 (6 bases). This CDR3 has 14 residues. Trimming pared 3 bases from V and 2 bases from J, leaving 11 bases between. From germline, CDR1 is SGHRS and CDR2 YFSETQ. CDR3 sequence: CASSYSGVQETQYF. CDR3 DNA sequence: TGCGCCAGCAGCTACTCAGGGGTTCAAGAGACCCAGTACTTC. The full variable domain, completed using reference TRBV5-1 and TRBJ2-5, is KAGVTQTPRYLIKTRGQQVTLSCSPISGHRSVSWYQQTPGQGLQFLFEYFSETQRNKGNFPGRFSGRQFSNSRSEMNVSTLELGDSALYLCASSYSGVQETQYFGPGTRLLVL.

This clone was counted a few times. The chain is built from TRBV29-1 and TRBJ1-2; 7 bases match TRBD1. V shed 7 bases and J 7 bases; nucleotides not matched to a gene: 9. The CDR3 consists of 12 residues. The germline V gene encodes CDR1 SQVTM and CDR2 ANQGSEA. The CDR3 sequence is CSAGQHSAGYTF. CDR3 nucleotide sequence: TGCAGCGCGGGACAGCATTCCGCTGGCTACACCTTC.

The chain couples TRBV4-1 to TRBJ1-6; D gene unclear. The CDR3 extends over 15 amino acids. Deletions cut 0 bases from V and 9 bases from J, with 12 bases between. CDR1 is MGHRA and CDR2 is YSYEKL in the germline V gene. The CDR3 DNA reads TGCGCCAGCAGCCAAGATAGGTGGGGAGCTTCACCCCTCCACTTT. Amino acid sequence: CASSQDRWGASPLHF.

The chain couples TRBV10-3 to TRBJ2-3, with 7 bases fitting TRBD2. Germline values: CDR1 ENHRY, CDR2 SYGVKD. The CDR3 runs 14 residues. Losses at the gene ends were 6 bases for V and 6 bases for J; bases not matched to a gene: 9. CDR3 nucleotides: TGTGCCATCAGGTTGGGGAGCGGGGTTGATACGCAGTATTTT. Encoded protein: CAIRLGSGVDTQYF.

The CDR3 region has the DNA TGTGCCAGCAGCCTAGCGGGAGTCGAGCAGTACTTC. This gives the protein CASSLAGVEQYF. The rearrangement joins TRBV6-1 to TRBJ2-7; 10 bases are a match to TRBD2. The V and J ends lost 6 bases and 6 bases, in that order; junction bases with no gene match: 2. Germline loops: CDR1 MNHNS, CDR2 SASEGT. The CDR3 has 12 residues.

The genes are TRBV29-1 and TRBJ1-2; weak D call: TRBD1 (6 bases). Germline V CDR1 and CDR2: SQVTM, ANQGSEA. Deletions cut 4 bases from V and 4 bases from J, with 22 bases between. The CDR3 extends over 16 amino acids. CDR3 sequence reads: CSVGHSGRGSFYGYTF. The CDR3 DNA reads as TGCAGCGTTGGCCATTCGGGGAGGGGGTCCTTCTATGGCTACACCTTC.